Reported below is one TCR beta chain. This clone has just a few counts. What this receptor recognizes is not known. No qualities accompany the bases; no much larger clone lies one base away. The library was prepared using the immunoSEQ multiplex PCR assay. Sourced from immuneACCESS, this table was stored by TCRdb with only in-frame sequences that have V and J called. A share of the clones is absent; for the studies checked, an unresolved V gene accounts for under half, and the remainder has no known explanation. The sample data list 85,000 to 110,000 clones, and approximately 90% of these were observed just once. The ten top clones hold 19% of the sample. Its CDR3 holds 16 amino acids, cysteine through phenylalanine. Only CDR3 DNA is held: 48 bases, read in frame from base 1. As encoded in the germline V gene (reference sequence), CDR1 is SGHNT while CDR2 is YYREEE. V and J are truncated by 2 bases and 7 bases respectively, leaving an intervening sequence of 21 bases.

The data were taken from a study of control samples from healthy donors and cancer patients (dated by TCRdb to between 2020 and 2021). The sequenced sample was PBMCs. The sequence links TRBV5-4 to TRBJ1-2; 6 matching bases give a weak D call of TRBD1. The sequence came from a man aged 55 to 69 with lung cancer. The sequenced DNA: TGTGCCAGCAGCTTTAAGAGTCTGGAAGGGGGAGGTGGCTACACCTTC. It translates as CASSFKSLEGGGGYTF.